Following are 29 T cell receptor beta chains from one sample sequenced in a study of human T cells and chemical hapten exposure. Time point given: patch test 1, 2 weeks after DPC sensitization. Treatment of the sample: therapeutic diphenylcyclopropenone sensitization with weekly scalp DPC. One entry per CDR3 protein, called by TCRdb with MiXCR from the RACE reads. This sample yields 75,000 to 100,000 distinct CDR3 sequences, of which around an eighth are seen a single time; roughly 2.1% belongs to the top ten. The sequenced sample was whole blood, obtained in connection with sensitization to the hapten diphenylcyclopropenone (DPC). These receptors were taken from a woman in her forties with alopecia areata. Some clones in this sample may be carry-over from other donors' samples.

This clonotype was counted at least ten times. The chain couples TRBV4-2 to TRBJ1-5; D possibly corresponds to TRBD1 (5 bases). CDR1 and CDR2 from the germline V gene are LGHNA and YNFKEQ. Deletions cut 3 bases from V and 6 bases from J, with 15 bases between. This CDR3 is 15 amino acids long. Here the CDR3 DNA reads TGTGCCAGCAGCCAGGGCGACAGAAGGGGTCAGCCCCAGCATTTT. As protein: CASSQGDRRGQPQHF.

This clonotype was observed a few times. The chain couples TRBV9 to TRBJ1-1; D unresolved. Looked up from germline, CDR1 is SGDLS and CDR2 is YYNGEE. V dropped 1 base and J dropped 2 bases, with 6 bases sitting between them. This CDR3 spans 13 amino acids. This chain's CDR3 is CASSVRGNTEAFF. In DNA form, the CDR3 reads TGTGCCAGCAGCGTAAGAGGTAACACTGAAGCTTTCTTT.

The V call is TRBV20-1, the J call TRBJ2-7; D gene ambiguous. The V gene's germline CDR1 is DFQATT and CDR2 SNEGSKA (reference sequence). This CDR3 is built from 11 residues. V lost 2 bases and J 2 bases, leaving 4 bases between the germline ends. The CDR3: CSARQTYEQYF. DNA for the CDR3: TGCAGTGCTAGACAGACCTACGAGCAGTACTTC.

Many counts were recorded for this clonotype. The chain has TRBV6-5 and TRBJ1-5; 10 bases are shared with TRBD1. This CDR3 contains 15 residues. Germline V gene data show CDR1 as MNHEY and CDR2 as SVGAGI. The V and J ends lost 10 bases and 0 bases, in that order; junction bases with no gene match: 6. The CDR3 DNA follows: TGTGCCACTAGGGGACAGGGGCATAGCAATCAGCCCCAGCATTTT. It is translated as CATRGQGHSNQPQHF.

Many counts were recorded for this clonotype. The chain recombines TRBV6-2 or TRBV6-3 with TRBJ1-3, with unresolved D. Looked up from germline, CDR1 is MNHEY and CDR2 is SVGEGT. The CDR3 consists of 16 residues. V was clipped by 7 bases and J by 0 bases, with 16 bases between them. The DNA for the CDR3 is TGTGCCAGCACTGACTATGGATCCTACTCTGGAAACACCATATATTTT. It translates to CASTDYGSYSGNTIYF.

Only a few counts were recorded for this clonotype. The rearrangement uses TRBV29-1 and TRBJ1-2; D gene ambiguous. CDR1 SQVTM and CDR2 ANQGSEA come from the germline V gene. Trimming took off 4 bases at V and 4 bases at J, with 13 bases between the two ends. The CDR3 has 13 residues. The CDR3 is CSVVDPEGYGYTF. CDR3 bases: TGCAGCGTTGTGGATCCCGAAGGCTATGGCTACACCTTC.

This clonotype was counted ten times or more. This chain connects TRBV27 to TRBJ2-6; 8 nucleotides line up with TRBD1. The CDR3 totals 18 residues. Germline values: CDR1 MNHEY, CDR2 SMNVEV (reference sequence). V was clipped by 6 bases and J by 0 bases; unmatched bases: 10. This CDR3 reads CASRLLGTGSSGANVLTF. CDR3 bases: TGTGCCAGCAGACTACTCGGGACAGGAAGCTCTGGGGCCAACGTCCTGACTTTC.

Many counts were recorded for this clonotype. The chain couples TRBV11-2 to TRBJ2-1; D is tentatively TRBD1 or TRBD2 (5 bases each). With 3 bases removed from V and 4 bases from J, the gap between germline ends came to 13 bases. Per germline, CDR1 SGHAT and CDR2 FQNNGV. CDR3 size: 15 residues. The CDR3 sequence: CASSFGDRQYNEQFF. As DNA, the CDR3 is TGTGCCAGCAGCTTCGGGGATAGACAGTACAATGAGCAGTTCTTC. The full variable domain, rest sourced from reference TRBV11-2 and TRBJ2-1, is EAGVAQSPRYKIIEKRQSVAFWCNPISGHATLYWYQQILGQGPKLLIQFQNNGVVDDSQLPKDRFSAERLKGVDSTLKIQPAKLEDSAVYLCASSFGDRQYNEQFFGPGTRLTVL.

The V gene is TRBV7-6, the J gene TRBJ2-3; TRBD2 agrees at 12 bases. The ends lost 5 bases at V and 1 base at J; junction bases unmatched: 4. Germline V CDR1 and CDR2: SGHVS, FNYEAQ. The CDR3 runs to 16 residues. The CDR3 sequence is CASSPLAGGGTDTQYF. The CDR3 DNA reads as TGTGCCAGCAGCCCCCTAGCGGGAGGGGGCACAGATACGCAGTATTTT.

This chain links TRBV9 with TRBJ2-4, with D possibly being TRBD1 (6 bases). CDR1 is SGDLS and CDR2 is YYNGEE in the germline V gene. This CDR3 contains 13 residues. V lost 0 bases and J lost 5, with 6 bases in between. CDR3 coding DNA: TGTGCCAGCAGCGTAGCAGGGGAAAACATTCAGTACTTC. Protein: CASSVAGENIQYF.

This clonotype was recorded at least ten times. The chain joins TRBV7-8 to TRBJ2-2, with a weak D call TRBD2 (6 bases). V was cut by 1 base and J by 4 bases, with 13 bases left in between. The germline CDR1 and CDR2 sequences are SGHVS and FQNEAQ. This CDR3 has 16 residues. The CDR3 is CASSLGTHGGTGELFF. The CDR3 DNA reads as TGTGCCAGCAGCTTAGGGACGCACGGGGGCACCGGGGAGCTGTTTTTT.

The chain couples TRBV5-1 to TRBJ2-1, with D unclear. Germline CDR1 and CDR2: SGHRS and YFSETQ. The CDR3 extends over 16 amino acids. V lost 4 bases, J lost 0 bases, and 14 bases lay in between. The chain's CDR3 is CASSHRTESSYNEQFF. CDR3 DNA sequence: TGCGCCAGCAGCCACCGGACGGAAAGCTCCTACAATGAGCAGTTCTTC.

This sequence joins TRBV7-2 and TRBJ2-1; no clear D gene. The germline V gene has CDR1 SGHTA and CDR2 FQGNSA. Between the trimmed V and J ends, which lost 0 bases and 8 bases, there was a span of 2 bases. The CDR3 covers 11 residues. The CDR3 here is CASSLAYEQFF. DNA for the CDR3: TGTGCCAGCAGCTTAGCCTATGAGCAGTTCTTC.

This clonotype was counted a few times. This rearrangement joins TRBV5-1 to TRBJ2-7; D may be TRBD1 (5 bases). From germline, CDR1 is SGHRS and CDR2 YFSETQ. Trimming stripped 0 bases from V and 4 bases from J, with 14 bases between. The CDR3 loop spans 15 amino acids. CDR3 nucleotides: TGCGCCAGCAGCTTGGTGGCAGGGTCCCTTTACGAGCAGTACTTC. This gives the protein CASSLVAGSLYEQYF.

In its sample, this clonotype was seen many times. This rearrangement joins TRBV7-8 to TRBJ2-7; the D gene is possibly TRBD2 (5 bases). The CDR3 spans 15 residues. The germline V gene encodes CDR1 SGHVS and CDR2 FQNEAQ. The V end lost 0 bases, the J end lost 3 bases, and 12 bases lay between the germline ends. CDR3 in amino acids: CASSLALTSFYEQYF. CDR3 sequence (DNA): TGTGCCAGCAGCTTAGCGCTAACTAGTTTCTACGAGCAGTACTTC.

The chain uses TRBV28 and TRBJ2-7, with D possibly TRBD2 on 6 matching bases. Germline CDR1 is MDHEN and CDR2 is SYDVKM. Trimming took off 4 bases at V and 2 bases at J, with 12 bases between the two ends. The CDR3 consists of 14 residues. CDR3 in amino acids: CASSSRTNPYEQYF. The CDR3 nucleotides are TGTGCCAGCAGTTCTAGGACTAACCCCTACGAGCAGTACTTC.

There are a few counts of this clonotype. The genes are TRBV7-9 and TRBJ2-3; possibly TRBD1 for D (5 bases). V was clipped by 1 base and J by 4 bases, with 12 bases between them. The length of the CDR3 is 15 residues. Germline assignment: CDR1 SEHNR and CDR2 FQNEAQ (reference sequence). In DNA, the CDR3 is TGTGCCAGCAGCTTAGGGGGCGGAAGCTCAGATACGCAGTATTTT. Residues: CASSLGGGSSDTQYF.

This clonotype was picked up many times. V gene TRBV19 combines with J gene TRBJ2-3, with 11 bases fitting TRBD2. The CDR3 sequence is 16 residues long. V shed 5 bases and J 3 bases; nucleotides not matched to a gene: 7. Per germline, CDR1 LNHDA and CDR2 SQIVND (reference sequence). Here the CDR3 DNA reads TGTGCCAGTAGTGTACTAGCGGGAGTGTCTACAGATACGCAGTATTTT. Encoded protein: CASSVLAGVSTDTQYF.

J is TRBJ2-7 and V is TRBV30; 11 bases align to TRBD2. This CDR3 has 16 residues. CDR1 GTSNPN and CDR2 SVGIG come from the germline V gene (reference sequence). J gave up 2 bases and V 4 bases, and 10 bases lay outside the gene matches. In nucleotides, the CDR3 is TGTGCCTGGACCGGCCTAGCGGGAGGCGGGGCCTACGAGCAGTACTTC. Amino acids: CAWTGLAGGGAYEQYF. The whole variable domain, remainder taken from reference TRBV30 and TRBJ2-7, is SQTIHQWPATLVQPVGSPLSLECTVEGTSNPNLYWYRQAAGRGLQLLFYSVGIGQISSEVPQNLSASRPQDRQFILSSKKLLLSDSGFYLCAWTGLAGGGAYEQYFGPGTRLTVT.

This clonotype was counted at least ten times. The rearrangement links TRBV7-9 to TRBJ2-2; tentative D call: TRBD1 (6 bases). Germline CDR1 reads SEHNR; CDR2 reads FQNEAQ (reference sequence). The CDR3 consists of 15 residues. The V end lost 4 bases, the J end lost 0 bases, and 9 bases lay between the germline ends. The CDR3, as DNA: TGTGCCAGCAGCTCCGACAGGCCGAACACCGGGGAGCTGTTTTTT. Protein product: CASSSDRPNTGELFF.

The chain recombines TRBV28 with TRBJ2-3; perhaps TRBD2 as D (6 bases). Per the germline V gene, CDR1 is MDHEN and CDR2 is SYDVKM. The CDR3 is 15 amino acids. Trimming took 5 bases from V and 2 from J, leaving 14 bases between them. The CDR3 DNA is TGTGCCAGCAGTGCCTCCGGGACTTCCACAGATACGCAGTATTTT. Residues: CASSASGTSTDTQYF. The full variable domain, with the rest looked up from reference TRBV28 and TRBJ2-3, is DVKVTQSSRYLVKRTGEKVFLECVQDMDHENMFWYRQDPGLGLRLIYFSYDVKMKEKGDIPEGYSVSREKKERFSLILESASTNQTSMYLCASSASGTSTDTQYFGPGTRLTVL.

V usage is TRBV27 and J usage is TRBJ1-2, with a possible D match to TRBD1 (5 bases). This CDR3 spans 14 amino acids. Per germline, CDR1 MNHEY and CDR2 SMNVEV (reference sequence). The germline V and J ends were trimmed by 1 base and 3 bases, with 9 bases remaining between them. CDR3 sequence: CASSLLMGDYGYTF. Written as DNA, the CDR3 is TGTGCCAGCAGTTTATTGATGGGGGACTATGGCTACACCTTC.

This clonotype was seen many times. This chain uses TRBV29-1 with TRBJ2-2; TRBD1 agrees at 9 bases. The length of the CDR3 is 13 residues. Per germline, CDR1 SQVTM and CDR2 ANQGSEA. The J segment lost 5 bases and the V segment lost 7 bases, leaving 5 bases of the junction unmatched. This chain's CDR3 is CSGRTGVTGELFF. The CDR3 DNA follows: TGCAGCGGAAGGACAGGGGTTACCGGGGAGCTGTTTTTT.

A few counts support this clonotype. V is TRBV6-1 and J is TRBJ1-6; the match to TRBD1 covers 8 bases. The germline gives CDR1 MNHNS, CDR2 SASEGT. V dropped 4 bases and J dropped 7; count of bases not matched to a gene: 6. The CDR3 is 15 amino acids. The CDR3 DNA follows: TGTGCCAGCAGTGCAACAGGGGGGGACAATTCACCCCTCCACTTT. Translating it yields CASSATGGDNSPLHF.

This clonotype was observed many times. This sequence joins TRBV6-2 or TRBV6-3 and TRBJ1-1; 7 nucleotides align to TRBD1. Germline V lookup: CDR1 MNHEY, CDR2 SVGEGT. Losses at the gene ends were 5 bases for V and 7 bases for J; bases not matched to a gene: 10. The CDR3 totals 14 residues. CDR3 nucleotide sequence: TGTGCCAGCAGTGTCAGGGGGTTCGTCGGTGAAGCTTTCTTT. This translates into CASSVRGFVGEAFF.

This clonotype was recorded a few times. This chain links TRBV20-1 with TRBJ2-5; maybe TRBD1 (6 bases). Germline V gene lookup returns CDR1 DFQATT and CDR2 SNEGSKA (reference sequence). Trimming removed 0 bases from V and 1 base from J, with 12 bases in between. This CDR3 spans 15 amino acids. This CDR3 is CSARDWGTLQETQYF. CDR3 sequence (DNA): TGCAGTGCTAGAGATTGGGGGACACTCCAAGAGACCCAGTACTTC.

The sample holds a few counts of this clonotype. The V and J genes are TRBV7-6 and TRBJ2-2; D is unresolved. The germline CDR1 and CDR2 sequences are SGHVS and FNYEAQ. The V end was cut by 5 bases, the J end by 2 bases, with 9 bases between. The CDR3 loop spans 14 amino acids. CDR3 protein: CASSMGTNTGELFF. In DNA, the CDR3 is TGTGCCAGCAGCATGGGAACTAACACCGGGGAGCTGTTTTTT.

This chain uses TRBV12-3 or TRBV12-4 with TRBJ2-2; 11 bases match TRBD1. The CDR3 is 16 amino acids. The ends lost 7 bases at V and 7 bases at J; junction bases unmatched: 11. In nucleotides, the CDR3 is TGTGCCAGCAAAAATCCCGGACAGGGGGCCGTCGGGGAGCTGTTTTTT. Protein product: CASKNPGQGAVGELFF.

There are a few counts of this clonotype. The chain links TRBV28 to TRBJ2-7; D remains ambiguous. This CDR3 region has 12 residues. V was pared by 6 bases and J by 4 bases, with 10 bases between. Per germline, CDR1 MDHEN and CDR2 SYDVKM. CDR3 nucleotides: TGTGCCAGCAGCTCTTCAGCTTACGAGCAGTACTTC. Translation gives CASSSSAYEQYF.